The present T cell receptor beta chain was sequenced within a study of PD-1 blockade in classical Hodgkin lymphoma. Broader study findings: A significant rise in TCR diversity was seen by C4D1 for CD4+ cells but not for CD8+ cells.

Assay: immunoSEQ multiplex PCR; the TCRdb copy retains only in-frame clones and omits some. This table has tens of thousands of clones, roughly nine tenths appearing once. Notes on this clone: The antigen remains undetermined.

Trimming stripped 7 bases from V and 2 bases from J, with 4 bases between. Per germline, CDR1 MNHEY and CDR2 SVGAGI. There are 11 residues in the CDR3. Relapses following autologous stem cell transplantation were seen in all patients, with brentuximab vedotin exposure varying. The TCR sequence derives from a human donor with classical Hodgkin lymphoma. Sequencing was performed on peripheral blood mononuclear cells (PBMCs), taken at baseline. The chain couples TRBV6-5 to TRBJ2-3; D call uncertain. The CDR3 spells CASTNTDTQYF. The CDR3 nucleotides are TGTGCCAGCACTAACACAGATACGCAGTATTTT.